Below, 5 T cell receptor beta chains from the same sample are listed, as sequenced in a study of blood T cell repertoires in COVID-19. Produced via immunoSEQ multiplex PCR; TCRdb's table is partial and in-frame only. The table has 100,000 to 150,000 clones, approximately 91% seen once. The specimen was peripheral blood. Receptors were obtained from a woman over 75 with acute or convalescent COVID-19.

This clone has only a few counts. The chain is built from TRBV19 and TRBJ1-2, with a weak D call TRBD1 (6 bases). The CDR3 spans 14 residues. The germline V gene has CDR1 LNHDA and CDR2 SQIVND (reference sequence). With 3 bases removed from V and 5 bases from J, the gap between germline ends came to 13 bases. The CDR3 DNA is TGTGCCAGTAGTATCACCGGACAGCTTTATGGCTACACCTTC. It codes for CASSITGQLYGYTF.

V gene TRBV20-1 combines with J gene TRBJ1-1; D is uncertain. The CDR3 spans 10 residues. V gave up 7 bases and J gave up 13 bases, with 16 bases separating them. From germline, CDR1 is DFQATT and CDR2 SNEGSKA (reference sequence). In DNA, the CDR3 is TGCAGTGTGAGGAACCCGGTAGTTTTCTTT. Protein sequence: CSVRNPVVFF.

J is TRBJ1-4 and V is TRBV7-6; 9 nucleotides match TRBD1. V trimming: 0 bases; J trimming: 6 bases; junction bases outside the gene matches: 2. This CDR3 comprises 15 residues. Germline CDR1 reads SGHVS; CDR2 reads FNYEAQ. CDR3 in amino acids: CASSLAGTGYEKLFF. DNA of the CDR3: TGTGCCAGCAGCTTAGCCGGGACAGGGTATGAAAAACTGTTTTTT.

The chain carries TRBV6-2 or TRBV6-3 and TRBJ2-2; D is possibly TRBD2 (6 bases). Trimming shortened V by 3 bases and J by 5 bases, and 13 bases separated the two germline ends. The CDR3 covers 15 residues. Germline V lookup: CDR1 MNHEY, CDR2 SVGEGT. CDR3 nucleotides: TGTGCCAGCAGTTATTTTAGCGGAGTTACCGGGGAGCTGTTTTTT. Its protein is CASSYFSGVTGELFF.

V is TRBV6-2 or TRBV6-3 and J is TRBJ2-5; 11 positions agree with TRBD2. This CDR3 region has 15 residues. The ends lost 2 bases at V and 3 bases at J; junction bases unmatched: 2. Germline assignment: CDR1 MNHEY and CDR2 SVGEGT. CDR3 in amino acids: CASSYKTSGKETQYF. CDR3 bases: TGTGCCAGCAGTTACAAGACTAGCGGGAAAGAGACCCAGTACTTC.